The next 12 T cell receptor beta chains were all read from a single sample in a study of shared clonotypes between healthy human individuals. Profiling relied on immunoSEQ multiplex PCR, and the TCRdb table lists in-frame clones only, not all of them. The sample lists 2 million to 2.5 million clones; more than 80% were seen once. The specimen was naive CD4+ T cells from PBMCs. As to subset: CD45RA+ positively selected. These receptors all stem from a man aged 18 to 29 in good health. Some clones in this sample may be carry-over from other donors' samples.

The V gene is TRBV29-1, the J gene TRBJ2-3, with D hard to call. The V gene's germline CDR1 is SQVTM and CDR2 ANQGSEA. V was shortened by 1 base and J by 3 bases, with 14 bases between the two germline ends. The CDR3 loop spans 15 amino acids. The chain's CDR3 is CSVEGGRAGTDTQYF. In DNA, the CDR3 is TGCAGCGTTGAAGGGGGAAGGGCCGGGACAGATACGCAGTATTTT.

This clone was found once. The chain links TRBV14 to TRBJ2-1, with 9 bases aligning to TRBD2. This CDR3 has 16 residues. Germline loops: CDR1 SGHDN, CDR2 FVKESK. The J segment lost 10 bases and the V segment lost 1 base, leaving 11 bases of the junction unmatched. The CDR3 protein is CASSQGIFIAGDEQFF. The CDR3 bases are TGTGCCAGCAGCCAAGGGATTTTTATAGCGGGAGACGAGCAGTTCTTC.

The V gene is TRBV30, the J gene TRBJ2-5; D might be TRBD1 (5 bases). Trimming left V 2 bases short and J 5 bases short, with 18 bases between. Germline-derived CDR1 and CDR2 are GTSNPN and SVGIG (reference sequence). This CDR3 is 15 amino acids long. The CDR3 is CAWSFPFDSMETQYF. The CDR3 DNA reads TGTGCCTGGAGTTTCCCCTTTGACAGTATGGAGACCCAGTACTTC.

This chain uses TRBV7-2 with TRBJ2-3; 8 nucleotides line up with TRBD2. This CDR3 is 16 amino acids long. The ends lost 0 bases at V and 6 bases at J; junction bases unmatched: 8. CDR1 and CDR2 from the germline V gene are SGHTA and FQGNSA. CDR3 DNA: TGTGCCAGCAGCTTAGCGTTAAGCGGGGGCTGGGATACGCAGTATTTT. Protein product: CASSLALSGGWDTQYF.

The chain carries TRBV4-2 and TRBJ2-3; D may be TRBD2 (6 bases). The CDR3 totals 16 residues. The germline V gene encodes CDR1 LGHNA and CDR2 YNFKEQ. The V end lost 1 base, the J end lost 2 bases, and 13 bases lay between the germline ends. CDR3 nucleotide sequence: TGTGCCAGCAGCCAAGGTCGAGGCGGGGCCACAGATACGCAGTATTTT. It encodes CASSQGRGGATDTQYF.

CDR3 sequence (DNA): TGCAGCGTTGAGTTACAGGGGGTCCTTGGGGAGACCCAGTACTTC. This encodes CSVELQGVLGETQYF. V usage is TRBV29-1 and J usage is TRBJ2-5, with 8 bases fitting TRBD1. CDR1 and CDR2 from the germline V gene are SQVTM and ANQGSEA. The junction had 11 bases not matched to a gene; V was cut back by 3 bases and J by 5 bases. This CDR3 has 15 amino acids.

This chain uses TRBV27 with TRBJ2-7, with 14 positions matching TRBD2. This CDR3 has 15 amino acids. V gave up 2 bases and J gave up 7 bases; unmatched junction bases: 4. Germline V CDR1 and CDR2: MNHEY, SMNVEV (reference sequence). The CDR3 loop reads CASSLGLAGGGEQYF. CDR3 in DNA: TGTGCCAGCAGTTTAGGACTAGCGGGAGGCGGGGAGCAGTACTTC.

The V call is TRBV6-6, the J call TRBJ2-7; D remains unclear. Trimming took off 2 bases at V and 6 bases at J, with 8 bases between the two ends. The CDR3 has 12 amino acids. Looked up from germline, CDR1 is MNHNY and CDR2 is SVGAGI (reference sequence). CDR3 sequence: CASSYPVAEQYF. The CDR3, as DNA: TGTGCCAGCAGTTACCCCGTAGCCGAGCAGTACTTC.

The chain uses TRBV7-6 and TRBJ1-1; D remains unclear. Trimming removed 4 bases at V and 5 bases at J, with 14 bases between. CDR1 is SGHVS and CDR2 is FNYEAQ in the germline V gene. The CDR3 is 14 amino acids. This CDR3 is CASSSPPSSTEAFF. In DNA, the CDR3 is TGTGCCAGCAGCTCCCCCCCTAGTTCGACTGAAGCTTTCTTT.

This chain joins TRBV7-3 and TRBJ2-1; D gene unclear. CDR1 is SGHTA and CDR2 is FQGTGA in the germline V gene. Trimming shortened V by 2 bases and J by 8 bases, and 10 bases separated the two germline ends. CDR3 size: 13 residues. The CDR3 is CASSLLGSHEQFF. CDR3 nucleotides: TGTGCCAGCAGCTTACTCGGCTCCCATGAGCAGTTCTTC.

V is TRBV28 and J is TRBJ1-1; maybe TRBD1 (6 bases). V dropped 2 bases and J dropped 6 bases, with 16 bases sitting between them. The CDR3 has 15 amino acids. Germline V gives CDR1 MDHEN, CDR2 SYDVKM. The CDR3 DNA follows: TGTGCCAGCAGTTTACAACAGGGAGGAAGGGCTGAAGCTTTCTTT. This translates into CASSLQQGGRAEAFF.

J is TRBJ1-1 and V is TRBV18; TRBD1 matches 7 bases. V lost 0 bases to trimming and J lost 1 base; unmatched junction nucleotides: 5. Germline V gene sequence: CDR1 KGHSH, CDR2 LQKENI. The CDR3 consists of 16 residues. The CDR3 bases are TGTGCCAGCTCACCACCTTCGAAGGGGGCGAACACTGAAGCTTTCTTT. The encoded protein is CASSPPSKGANTEAFF.